These T cell receptor beta chains were read from a single sample in a study of blood T cell repertoires in COVID-19. TCRdb's table, derived via immunoSEQ multiplex PCR, lists solely in-frame clones and lacks some. This table holds roughly 250,000 clones, 75% to 90% found once. Sequences were obtained from PBMCs or T cells enriched from blood (not recorded which). Receptors were obtained from a woman aged 25 to 39 who had recovered from COVID-19. Both conserved end residues are part of each CDR3. Each record gives: clone size, J gene, D gene, V gene, CDR3 protein, CDR3 DNA. A D gene is named only where the DNA matches it firmly. Not every row has a clone size; where given, it reads once, few, many or a size class.

. | TRBJ2-7 | . | TRBV7-2 | CASSFGNTYEQYF | TGTGCCAGCAGCTTTGGCAACACATACGAGCAGTACTTC
. | TRBJ1-2 | . | TRBV7-2 | CASSFGRPGGGYTF | TGTGCCAGCAGCTTCGGCCGCCCGGGGGGTGGCTACACCTTC
. | TRBJ2-1 | TRBD2 | TRBV5-4 | CASSLFLAGEVNEQFF | TGTGCCAGCAGCTTGTTTTTAGCGGGAGAAGTAAATGAGCAGTTCTTC
. | TRBJ2-3 | . | TRBV10-3 | CAIRASETDTQYF | TGTGCCATCAGGGCTAGCGAGACAGATACGCAGTATTTT
. | TRBJ2-3 | . | TRBV2 | CASSVSSTDTQYF | TGTGCCAGCAGTGTTAGCTCCACAGATACGCAGTATTTT
. | TRBJ2-2 | . | TRBV18 | CASSPRGIPGELFF | TGTGCCAGCTCACCACGAGGAATCCCCGGGGAGCTGTTTTTT
. | TRBJ1-1 | . | TRBV3-1/TRBV3-2 | CASSQEEGVMNTEAFF | TGTGCCAGCAGCCAAGAAGAGGGGGTGATGAACACTGAAGCTTTCTTT
. | TRBJ1-2 | . | TRBV5-6 | CASSLQAGVNYGYTF | TGTGCCAGCAGCTTGCAGGCAGGGGTGAACTATGGCTACACCTTC
. | TRBJ1-3 | TRBD1 | TRBV10-3 | CAIRDRDSGNTIYF | TGTGCCATCAGAGACAGGGACTCCGGAAACACCATATATTTT
. | TRBJ2-7 | TRBD2 | TRBV11-2 | CASSLGLAGEQYF | TGTGCCAGCAGCCTAGGGCTAGCGGGCGAGCAGTACTTC
. | TRBJ2-5 | . | TRBV27 | CASSLVSQETQYF | TGTGCCAGCAGTTTAGTATCCCAAGAGACCCAGTACTTC
. | TRBJ2-1 | TRBD1 | TRBV5-4 | CASSLTRGHGNEQFF | TGTGCCAGCAGCTTGACCAGGGGGCACGGCAATGAGCAGTTCTTC
. | TRBJ2-3 | . | TRBV5-5 | CASSLGAYSTDTQYF | TGTGCCAGCAGCTTGGGGGCCTATAGCACAGATACGCAGTATTTT
. | TRBJ1-1 | TRBD1 | TRBV5-1 | CASSWGDRERAEAFF | TGCGCCAGCAGCTGGGGGGACAGGGAAAGGGCTGAAGCTTTCTTT
once | TRBJ2-6 | TRBD2 | TRBV25-1 | CASSESLGGESGANVLTF | TGTGCCAGCAGTGAGTCGCTCGGGGGGGAATCTGGGGCCAACGTCCTGACTTTC
. | TRBJ1-3 | . | TRBV7-2 | CASSLQGGAGNTIYF | TGTGCCAGCAGCTTACAGGGCGGCGCTGGAAACACCATATATTTT
. | TRBJ1-6 | . | TRBV27 | CASTKYGSIPGSPLHF | TGTGCCAGCACCAAATACGGATCAATACCGGGGTCACCCCTCCACTTT
. | TRBJ1-5 | . | TRBV30 | CAWSVGQLNQPQHF | TGTGCCTGGAGTGTAGGACAGCTAAATCAGCCCCAGCATTTT
. | TRBJ1-1 | TRBD1 | TRBV27 | CASKRGQGGYTEAFF | TGTGCCAGCAAGAGGGGACAGGGGGGTTACACTGAAGCTTTCTTT
. | TRBJ1-1 | TRBD1 | TRBV7-9 | CASRRRQGLRTEAFF | TGTGCCAGCAGACGTAGACAGGGACTCAGGACTGAAGCTTTCTTT
few | TRBJ2-3 | . | TRBV24-1 | CATSDHFGLQYF | TGTGCCACCAGTGATCACTTTGGGCTGCAGTATTTT
. | TRBJ2-2 | . | TRBV11-3 | CASSLDAGNTGELFF | TGTGCCAGCAGCTTAGATGCGGGCAACACCGGGGAGCTGTTTTTT
. | TRBJ2-5 | . | TRBV4-1 | CASSQLPTPQETQYF | TGCGCCAGCAGCCAACTCCCAACTCCTCAAGAGACCCAGTACTTC
. | TRBJ2-5 | TRBD1 | TRBV19 | CASSIGGTGRETQYF | TGTGCCAGTAGTATAGGGGGGACAGGACGGGAGACCCAGTACTTC
once | TRBJ1-3 | . | TRBV6-6 | CATQEIRNTIYF | TGTGCCACACAAGAAATCCGAAACACCATATATTTT